This TCR beta chain was found in a study of blood T cells in healthy people across ages. CDR1 and CDR2 (germline): SNHLY, FYNNEI. V lost 6 bases and J lost 2, with 13 bases in between. CDR3 length: 15 residues. This clonotype turned up a few times. Next came a second PCR, run for about 7 to 12 cycles, which used a sample-barcoded 5' primer along with a J-beta primer mix. TCRdb ran MiXCR on the 5' RACE reads and lists one entry per CDR3 protein. The table includes 800,000 to 950,000 distinct CDR3 sequences, about 28% detected once. The sample was also reused in another study, on T cells of mothers and their children.

The chain combines TRBV2 with TRBJ1-4; tentative D call: TRBD1 (6 bases). Sequenced material: blood. This sequence was found in a woman in her thirties or forties in good health. The CDR3 coding sequence is TGTGCCAGCAGCGACAGGACGTGGACTAATGAAAAACTGTTTTTT. It translates to CASSDRTWTNEKLFF.